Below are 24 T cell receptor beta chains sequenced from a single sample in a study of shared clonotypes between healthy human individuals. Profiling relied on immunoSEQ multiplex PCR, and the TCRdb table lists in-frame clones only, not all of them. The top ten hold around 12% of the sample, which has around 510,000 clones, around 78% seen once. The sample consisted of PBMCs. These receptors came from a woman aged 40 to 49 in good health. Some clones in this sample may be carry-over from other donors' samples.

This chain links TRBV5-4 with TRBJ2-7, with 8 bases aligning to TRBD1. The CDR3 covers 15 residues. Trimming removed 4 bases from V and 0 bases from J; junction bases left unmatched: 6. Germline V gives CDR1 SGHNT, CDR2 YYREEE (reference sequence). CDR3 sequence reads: CASSPWTGPSYEQYF. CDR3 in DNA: TGTGCCAGCAGCCCTTGGACAGGGCCCTCCTACGAGCAGTACTTC.

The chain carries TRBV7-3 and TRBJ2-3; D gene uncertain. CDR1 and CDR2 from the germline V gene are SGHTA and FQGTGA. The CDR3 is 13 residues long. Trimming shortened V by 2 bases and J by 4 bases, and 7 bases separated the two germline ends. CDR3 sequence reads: CASSLGRSDTQYF. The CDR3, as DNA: TGTGCCAGCAGCTTAGGCAGGTCAGATACGCAGTATTTT.

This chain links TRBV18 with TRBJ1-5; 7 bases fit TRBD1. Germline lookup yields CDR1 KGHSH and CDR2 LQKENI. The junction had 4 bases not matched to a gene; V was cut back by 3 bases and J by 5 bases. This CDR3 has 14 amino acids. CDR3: CASSPTGLDQPQHF. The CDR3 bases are TGTGCCAGCTCACCGACAGGGTTGGATCAGCCCCAGCATTTT.

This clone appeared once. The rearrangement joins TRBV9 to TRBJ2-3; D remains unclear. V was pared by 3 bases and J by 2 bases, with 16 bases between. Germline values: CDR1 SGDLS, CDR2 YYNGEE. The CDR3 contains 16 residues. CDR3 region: CASSANSVTSTDTQYF. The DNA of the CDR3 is TGTGCCAGCAGCGCGAACTCAGTAACATCCACAGATACGCAGTATTTT.

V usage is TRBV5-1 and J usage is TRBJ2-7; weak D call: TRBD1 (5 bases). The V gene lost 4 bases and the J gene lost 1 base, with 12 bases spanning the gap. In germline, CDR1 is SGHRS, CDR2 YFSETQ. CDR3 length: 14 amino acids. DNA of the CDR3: TGCGCCAGCAGCATCGACAGTCGATCCTACGAGCAGTACTTC. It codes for CASSIDSRSYEQYF.

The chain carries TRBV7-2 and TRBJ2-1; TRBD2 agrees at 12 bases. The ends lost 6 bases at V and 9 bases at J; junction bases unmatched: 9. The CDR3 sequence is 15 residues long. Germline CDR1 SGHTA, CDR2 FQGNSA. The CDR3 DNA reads TGTGCCAGCAGTTCCAGGACTAGCGGGATCAGTGAGCAGTTCTTC. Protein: CASSSRTSGISEQFF.

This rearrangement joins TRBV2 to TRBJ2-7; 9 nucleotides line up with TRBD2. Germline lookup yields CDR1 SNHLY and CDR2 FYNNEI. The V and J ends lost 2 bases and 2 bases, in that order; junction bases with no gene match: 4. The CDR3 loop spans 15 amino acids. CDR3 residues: CASSEWTSDTYEQYF. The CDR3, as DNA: TGTGCCAGCAGTGAATGGACTAGCGATACCTACGAGCAGTACTTC.

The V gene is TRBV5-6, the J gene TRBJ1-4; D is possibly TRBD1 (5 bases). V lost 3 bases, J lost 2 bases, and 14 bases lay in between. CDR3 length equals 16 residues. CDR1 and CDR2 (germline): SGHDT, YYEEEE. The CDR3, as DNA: TGTGCCAGCAGCTCTTACAGGTTTTCTACTAATGAAAAACTGTTTTTT. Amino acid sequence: CASSSYRFSTNEKLFF.

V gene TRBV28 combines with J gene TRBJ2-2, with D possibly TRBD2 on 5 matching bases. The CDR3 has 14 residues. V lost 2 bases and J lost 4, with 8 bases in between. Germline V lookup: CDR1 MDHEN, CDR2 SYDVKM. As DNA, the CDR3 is TGTGCCAGCAGTTTACTAGCTCGCACCGGGGAGCTGTTTTTT. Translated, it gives CASSLLARTGELFF. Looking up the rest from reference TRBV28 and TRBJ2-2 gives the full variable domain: DVKVTQSSRYLVKRTGEKVFLECVQDMDHENMFWYRQDPGLGLRLIYFSYDVKMKEKGDIPEGYSVSREKKERFSLILESASTNQTSMYLCASSLLARTGELFFGEGSRLTVL.

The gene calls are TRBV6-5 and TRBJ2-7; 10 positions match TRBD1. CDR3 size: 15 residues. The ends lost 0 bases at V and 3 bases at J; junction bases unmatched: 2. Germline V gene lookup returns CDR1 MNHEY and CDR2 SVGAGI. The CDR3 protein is CASSYSRDRGYEQYF. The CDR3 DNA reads TGTGCCAGCAGTTACTCGCGGGACAGGGGCTACGAGCAGTACTTC.

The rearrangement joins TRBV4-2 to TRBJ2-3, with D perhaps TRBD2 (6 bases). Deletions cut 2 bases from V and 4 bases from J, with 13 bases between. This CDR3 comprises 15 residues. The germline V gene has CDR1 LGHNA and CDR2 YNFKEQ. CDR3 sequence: CASSQTAGIADTQYF. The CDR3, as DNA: TGTGCCAGCAGCCAAACAGCGGGCATCGCAGATACGCAGTATTTT.

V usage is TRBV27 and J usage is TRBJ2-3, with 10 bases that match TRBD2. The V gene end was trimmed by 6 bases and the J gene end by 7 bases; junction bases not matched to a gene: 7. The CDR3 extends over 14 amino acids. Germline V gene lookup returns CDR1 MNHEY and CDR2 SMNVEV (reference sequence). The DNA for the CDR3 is TGTGCCAGCAGGAGGACTAGCGGCATAAATACGCAGTATTTT. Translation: CASRRTSGINTQYF.

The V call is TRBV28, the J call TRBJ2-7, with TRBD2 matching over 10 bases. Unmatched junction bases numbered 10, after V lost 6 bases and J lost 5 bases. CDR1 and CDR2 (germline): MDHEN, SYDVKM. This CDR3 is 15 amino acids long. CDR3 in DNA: TGTGCCAGCAGAGCTAGCGGGAGTTTGTTCCACGAGCAGTACTTC. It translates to CASRASGSLFHEQYF.

The chain's CDR3 is CASSPREVAPGSYNEQFF. The CDR3 DNA follows: TGTGCCAGCTCACCAAGGGAGGTAGCTCCAGGGTCCTACAATGAGCAGTTCTTC. This chain links TRBV18 with TRBJ2-1; maybe TRBD2 (6 bases). The CDR3 totals 18 residues. Germline V gives CDR1 KGHSH, CDR2 LQKENI. The germline V and J ends were trimmed by 2 bases and 1 base, with 18 bases remaining between them.

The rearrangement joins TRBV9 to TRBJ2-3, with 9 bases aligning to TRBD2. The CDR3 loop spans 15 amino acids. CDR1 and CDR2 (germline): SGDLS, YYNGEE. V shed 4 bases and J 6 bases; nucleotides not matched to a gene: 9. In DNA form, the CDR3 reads TGTGCCAGCAGCCCTTGGGTAGCGGGAGTTGATACGCAGTATTTT. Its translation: CASSPWVAGVDTQYF.

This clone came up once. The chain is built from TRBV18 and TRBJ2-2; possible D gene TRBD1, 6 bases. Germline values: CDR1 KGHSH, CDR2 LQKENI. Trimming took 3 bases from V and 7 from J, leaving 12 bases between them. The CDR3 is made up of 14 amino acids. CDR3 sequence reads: CASSPQGKVGELFF. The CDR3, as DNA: TGTGCCAGCTCACCCCAGGGGAAGGTCGGGGAGCTGTTTTTT.

CDR3 in DNA: TGTGCCAGCCGACCACGGACGGCAACTAATGAAAAACTGTTTTTT. Translation: CASRPRTATNEKLFF. The V call is TRBV2, the J call TRBJ1-4, with no clear D. The CDR3 runs to 15 residues. The V gene lost 8 bases and the J gene lost 0 bases, with 13 bases spanning the gap. Germline CDR1 reads SNHLY; CDR2 reads FYNNEI. Full variable domain (rest looked up from reference TRBV2 and TRBJ1-4): EPEVTQTPSHQVTQMGQEVILRCVPISNHLYFYWYRQILGQKVEFLVSFYNNEISEKSEIFDDQFSVERPDGSNFTLKIRSTKLEDSAMYFCASRPRTATNEKLFFGSGTQLSVL.

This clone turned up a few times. As DNA, the CDR3 is TGTGCCTCAACGGCCACGGATGGGGGGAGCAATCAGCCCCAGCATTTT. Its protein is CASTATDGGSNQPQHF. The chain uses TRBV10-3 and TRBJ1-5; D is possibly TRBD1 (5 bases). Germline CDR1 and CDR2: ENHRY and SYGVKD. The CDR3 sequence is 16 residues long. The V gene lost 11 bases and the J gene lost 1 base, with 21 bases spanning the gap.

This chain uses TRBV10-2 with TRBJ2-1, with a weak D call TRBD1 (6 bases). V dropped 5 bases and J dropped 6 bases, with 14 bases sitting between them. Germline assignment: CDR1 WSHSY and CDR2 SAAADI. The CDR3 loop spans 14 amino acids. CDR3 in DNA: TGCGCCAGCAGTTTCAGGGGCTGGTCCAATGAGCAGTTCTTC. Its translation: CASSFRGWSNEQFF.

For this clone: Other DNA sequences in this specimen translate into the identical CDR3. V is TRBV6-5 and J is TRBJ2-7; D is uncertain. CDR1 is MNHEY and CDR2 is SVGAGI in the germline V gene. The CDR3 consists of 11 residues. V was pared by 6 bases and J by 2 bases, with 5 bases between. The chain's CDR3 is CASRSAYEQYF. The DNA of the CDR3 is TGTGCCAGCAGGTCGGCCTACGAGCAGTACTTC.

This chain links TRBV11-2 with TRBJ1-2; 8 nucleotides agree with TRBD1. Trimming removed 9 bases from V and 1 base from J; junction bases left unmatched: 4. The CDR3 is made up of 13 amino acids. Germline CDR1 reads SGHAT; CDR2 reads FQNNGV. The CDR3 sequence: CARDRDLNYGYTF. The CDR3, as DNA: TGTGCCAGGGACAGGGATCTTAACTATGGCTACACCTTC.

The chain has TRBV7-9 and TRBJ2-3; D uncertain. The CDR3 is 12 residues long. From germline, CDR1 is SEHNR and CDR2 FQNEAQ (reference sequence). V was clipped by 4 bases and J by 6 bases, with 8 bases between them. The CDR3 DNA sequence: TGTGCCAGCAGCTCCTTTTCGGATACGCAGTATTTT. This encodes CASSSFSDTQYF.

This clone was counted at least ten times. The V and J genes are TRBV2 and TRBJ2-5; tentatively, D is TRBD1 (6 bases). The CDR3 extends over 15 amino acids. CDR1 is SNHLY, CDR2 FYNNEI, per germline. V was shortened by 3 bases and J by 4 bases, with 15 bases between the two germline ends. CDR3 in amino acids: CASSENRVGGETQYF. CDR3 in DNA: TGTGCCAGCAGTGAGAACAGGGTTGGGGGAGAGACCCAGTACTTC.

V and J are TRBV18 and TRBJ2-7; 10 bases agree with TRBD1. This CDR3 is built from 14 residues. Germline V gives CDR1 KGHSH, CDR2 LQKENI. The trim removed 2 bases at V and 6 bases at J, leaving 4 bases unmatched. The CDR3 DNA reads TGTGCCAGCTCACCAGGGACAGGGGTCTCCGAGCAGTACTTC. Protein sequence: CASSPGTGVSEQYF.